This T cell receptor (beta chain) appears in the sequencing data of a study of tumor and adjacent non-tumor tissue in lung cancer. Three rounds of nested PCR, following a modified ARM-PCR protocol, produced the TCRbeta library. TCRdb used MiXCR to reprocess the multiplex PCR reads, holding one entry per CDR3 protein. The sample lists 50,000 to 60,000 distinct CDR3 sequences, 74% seen once, with 20% to 30% in the top ten. This sample's RNA came from whole unsorted tissue. Distant lung tissue was collected more than 3 cm away from the tumor edge. Newly diagnosed lung cancer patients had thoracic surgery in China, August–November 2014, without prior chemotherapy. Study outcomes and limitations: Patients with more diverse tumor TCRs had worse survival.

Remarks on this clonotype: The target antigen is unknown. The junction does not match germline at one end; this may be a read error.

Germline lookup yields CDR1 SQVTM and CDR2 ANQGSEA. This CDR3 has 14 amino acids. The sequence was collected from a woman in her sixties with non-small cell lung cancer. Sequencing was done on a sample of distant non-tumor lung tissue. The chain employs TRBV29-1 and TRBJ1-2; a weak D match, TRBD1 (5 bases). The CDR3 DNA is TGCAGCGTCCAATTCGACAGATCTAAATATGGTTACACTTTC. It yields the protein CSVQFDRSKYGYTF.